The clone carrying this TCR beta chain was seen only a few times. The antigen is unknown. Samples each had at least 5 micrograms of total RNA extracted. This specimen comes from a study of blood T cells in healthy people across ages. About the study: Per two T cells, template switching captured roughly one barcoded beta molecule. Study-level results: In older individuals, TCR beta diversity per million T cells was lower, falling roughly linearly with age.

A second PCR, run for about 6 to 11 cycles, used a sample-barcoded 5' primer plus a J-beta primer mix. Individual samples furnished no less than 2.5 million CDR3-containing paired-end reads apiece. TCRdb independently ran MiXCR on the 5' RACE reads; one entry per CDR3 protein. The table has hundreds of thousands of distinct CDR3 sequences, around 49% seen once. This CDR3 spans 17 amino acids. V was clipped by 6 bases and J by 2 bases, with 22 bases between them. Germline lookup yields CDR1 MNHEY and CDR2 SVGEGT. This TCR derives from a woman aged 60 to 75 in good health. The J gene is TRBJ2-5, the V gene TRBV6-2 or TRBV6-3, with D possibly TRBD2 on 7 matching bases. The specimen was blood. The CDR3 DNA reads TGTGCCAGCAGCGCGACGGGGGGCGCTCGGATTCAAGAGACCCAGTACTTC. Encoded protein: CASSATGGARIQETQYF.